This record looks at one T cell receptor (beta chain) sequence and its context. Its cognate antigen is unknown. Germline and junction disagree at one end, which may indicate a read error. The same CDR3 can be traced to other DNA sequences in this sample. The sample is drawn from a study of cytomegalovirus exposure and HLA in healthy donors. PCR employed 60 Vbeta and 13 Jbeta primers. The method was immunoSEQ multiplex PCR; TCRdb's version includes in-frame clones alone and lacks a portion of them. The sample lists 130,000 to 150,000 clones; 79% were seen once. Regarding donors, all were healthy bone marrow donors. Study findings and constraints: The classifier reportedly diagnosed cytomegalovirus status with high specificity and sensitivity. The number of N-insertions in an Asian-associated ancestry cluster was reportedly below the approximately 680-donor mean in a later analysis. According to an earlier analysis, most TCR beta V segments yielded productive rearrangements about 87% or about 30% of the time.

The CDR3 has 15 residues. Germline CDR1 reads SGHRS; CDR2 reads YFSETQ. What was sequenced was PBMCs. The chain has TRBV5-1 and TRBJ1-1; 11 positions agree with TRBD1. This TCR came from a woman between 40 and 55 years old in good health and CMV-seropositive. The CDR3 DNA is TGCGCCAGCAGCTTCGGACAGGGGGCCAGGACTGAGGCTTTCTTT. Translating gives CASSFGQGARTEAFF.